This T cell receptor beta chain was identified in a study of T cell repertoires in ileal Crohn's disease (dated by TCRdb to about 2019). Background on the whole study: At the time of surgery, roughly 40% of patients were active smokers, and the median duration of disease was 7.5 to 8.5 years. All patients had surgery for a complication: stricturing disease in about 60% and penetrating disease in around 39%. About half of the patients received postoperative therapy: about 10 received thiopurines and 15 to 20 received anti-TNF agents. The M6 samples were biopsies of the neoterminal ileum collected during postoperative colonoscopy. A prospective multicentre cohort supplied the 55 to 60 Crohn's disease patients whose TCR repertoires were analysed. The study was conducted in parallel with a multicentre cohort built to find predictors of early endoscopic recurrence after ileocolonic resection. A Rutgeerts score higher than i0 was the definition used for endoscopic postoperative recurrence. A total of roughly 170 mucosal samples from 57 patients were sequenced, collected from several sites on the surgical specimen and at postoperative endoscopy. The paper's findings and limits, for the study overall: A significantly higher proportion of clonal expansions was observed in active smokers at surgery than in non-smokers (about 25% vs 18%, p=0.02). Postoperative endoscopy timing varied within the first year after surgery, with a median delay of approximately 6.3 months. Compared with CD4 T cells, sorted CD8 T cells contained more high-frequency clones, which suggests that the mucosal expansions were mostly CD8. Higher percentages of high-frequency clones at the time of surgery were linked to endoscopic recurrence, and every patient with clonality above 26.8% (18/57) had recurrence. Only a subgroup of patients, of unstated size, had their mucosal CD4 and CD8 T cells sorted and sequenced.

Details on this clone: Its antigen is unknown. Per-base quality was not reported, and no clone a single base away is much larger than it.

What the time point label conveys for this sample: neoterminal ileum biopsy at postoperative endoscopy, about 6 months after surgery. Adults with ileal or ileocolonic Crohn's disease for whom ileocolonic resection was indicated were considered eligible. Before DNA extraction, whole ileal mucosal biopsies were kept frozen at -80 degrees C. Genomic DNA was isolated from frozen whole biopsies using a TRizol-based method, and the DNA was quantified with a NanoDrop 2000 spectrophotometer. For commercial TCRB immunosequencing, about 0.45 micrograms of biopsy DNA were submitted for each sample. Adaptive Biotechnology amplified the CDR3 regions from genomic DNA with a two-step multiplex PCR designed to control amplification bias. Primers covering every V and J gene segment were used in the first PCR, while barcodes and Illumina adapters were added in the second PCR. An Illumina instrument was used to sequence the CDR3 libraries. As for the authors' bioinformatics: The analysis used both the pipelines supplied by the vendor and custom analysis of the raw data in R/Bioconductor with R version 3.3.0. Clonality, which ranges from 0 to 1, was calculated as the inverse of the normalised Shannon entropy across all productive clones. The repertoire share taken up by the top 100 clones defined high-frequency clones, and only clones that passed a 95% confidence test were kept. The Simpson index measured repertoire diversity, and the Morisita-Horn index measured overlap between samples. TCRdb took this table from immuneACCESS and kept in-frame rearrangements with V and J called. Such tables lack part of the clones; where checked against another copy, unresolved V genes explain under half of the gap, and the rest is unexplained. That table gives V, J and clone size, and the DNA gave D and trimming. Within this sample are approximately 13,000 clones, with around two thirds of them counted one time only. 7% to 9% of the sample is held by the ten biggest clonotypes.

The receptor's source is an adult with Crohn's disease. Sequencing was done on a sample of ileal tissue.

CDR3 sequence: CASSQGFTTDTQYF. The sequence in DNA is TGTGCCAGCAGCCAAGGCTTCACCACAGATACGCAGTATTTT. The V gene is TRBV14 and the J gene is TRBJ2-3; the D gene remains uncertain. V is clipped by 1 base and J by 2 bases, and the sequence between their germline boundaries is 7 bases long. Counted from cysteine to phenylalanine, this CDR3 has 14 amino acids. The read is trimmed to its CDR3 DNA, 42 bases read in frame from base 1. CDR1 SGHDN and CDR2 FVKESK are derived from the germline V gene.